This T cell receptor beta chain is drawn from a study of regulatory T cells in long-lasting Graves disease. The study's findings and limits: Persistent-disease Graves' patients showed less TCR diversity than new cases. New patients shared 800 to 1,000 public clonotypes, and persistent patients shared more, with 2,500 to 3,000.

For this clonotype: No antigen is known for it.

Construction of the TCR beta libraries employed iRepertoire HTBI primers in conjunction with Arm-PCR of CDR3 regions. A single record per CDR3 protein comes from TCRdb applying MiXCR to the multiplex PCR reads. Here the sample spans under 700,000 distinct CDR3 sequences, about 15% being singletons. Regarding time point: newly diagnosed GD, antithyroid drugs for less than 3 months. The TCR library was made from RNA extracted from PBMCs. These same records also appear under a second study, on T cells in Graves' hyperthyroidism and ophthalmopathy. As that report states: A patient was excluded if there was uncontrolled infection, other autoimmune disease, pregnancy or lactation.

This specimen was peripheral blood mononuclear cells (PBMCs), taken at new diagnosis, from a patient treated with antithyroid drugs. This TCR was recovered from a woman aged 40 to 65 with Graves disease.

CDR3 residues: CSVVRDLDYGYTF. In nucleotides, the CDR3 is TGCAGCGTTGTCAGGGATCTGGACTATGGCTACACCTTC. V and J are TRBV29-1 and TRBJ1-2; maybe TRBD1 (5 bases). The germline V gene encodes CDR1 SQVTM and CDR2 ANQGSEA. The CDR3 extends over 13 amino acids. V was trimmed by 4 bases and J by 3 bases, leaving 12 bases between them.